This T cell receptor beta chain was sequenced during a study of blood T cell repertoires in COVID-19. Study as a whole: Donors in the United States, Italy and Spain gave samples during acute or convalescent COVID-19.

TCRdb's copy holds only in-frame clones and misses some; the assay was immunoSEQ multiplex PCR. The sample consists of 170,000 or so clones, about 86% of them appearing once. V dropped 6 bases and J dropped 10 bases, with 19 bases sitting between them. Germline V gene lookup returns CDR1 DFQATT and CDR2 SNEGSKA (reference sequence). This CDR3 contains 14 residues. This clonotype was obtained from a man aged 45-60 years with active or convalescent COVID-19. What was sequenced was peripheral blood. This rearrangement joins TRBV20-1 to TRBJ1-6; perhaps TRBD1 as D (6 bases). The DNA of the CDR3 is TGCAGTGCCAGTTCCGGGACACTTTACTCACCCCTCCACTTT. Translation: CSASSGTLYSPLHF.